These 19 T cell receptor beta chains were sequenced from one sample in a study of blood T cell repertoires in COVID-19. Here immunoSEQ multiplex PCR was the method, and the copy in TCRdb shows in-frame clones only, minus some. The table lists 450,000 or so clones, 89% of them singletons. Sequenced sample: peripheral blood. Every receptor here comes from a man in his late teens or twenties with COVID-19, enrolled during active disease.

The chain is built from TRBV28 and TRBJ2-7; D not certain. Deletions cut 2 bases from V and 3 bases from J, with 14 bases between. The CDR3 loop spans 15 amino acids. The germline V gene encodes CDR1 MDHEN and CDR2 SYDVKM. The CDR3 bases are TGTGCCAGCAGTTTACTGTCAACTACCTACTACGAGCAGTACTTC. It codes for CASSLLSTTYYEQYF.

The rearrangement joins TRBV24-1 to TRBJ2-7; TRBD1 is a possible D gene (5 bases). Trimming cost V 4 bases and J 3 bases, with 6 bases left between them. From germline, CDR1 is KGHDR and CDR2 SFDVKD. CDR3 length: 12 amino acids. CDR3 DNA sequence: TGTGCCACCAGTGAAGGGGACTACGAGCAGTACTTC. Translated, it gives CATSEGDYEQYF.

This rearrangement joins TRBV7-2 to TRBJ1-3; 8 nucleotides line up with TRBD1. Trimming at V came to 7 bases and at J to 3 bases, leaving 8 bases not matched to a gene. This CDR3 has 15 amino acids. The V gene's germline CDR1 is SGHTA and CDR2 FQGNSA. The CDR3 here is CASTLQGAIGNTIYF. Written as DNA, the CDR3 is TGTGCCAGCACTCTCCAGGGGGCAATTGGAAACACCATATATTTT.

V and J are TRBV3-1 (or the pseudogene TRBV3-2) and TRBJ2-2; the D gene is possibly TRBD1 (6 bases). In germline, CDR1 is LGHDT, CDR2 YNNKEL (reference sequence). V dropped 3 bases and J dropped 6 bases, with 14 bases sitting between them. This CDR3 has 15 amino acids. CDR3 DNA sequence: TGTGCCAGCAGCCAGAATCCAGGGGTAGCCGGGGAGCTGTTTTTT. This sequence encodes CASSQNPGVAGELFF.

In this sample, this clone turned up once. The J gene is TRBJ2-7, the V gene TRBV5-1; the D gene is possibly TRBD1 (6 bases). The CDR3 is 13 residues long. Germline-derived CDR1 and CDR2 are SGHRS and YFSETQ. V lost 4 bases, J lost 7 bases, and 15 bases lay in between. The CDR3 is CASSRDMMEEQYF. The DNA for the CDR3 is TGCGCCAGCAGCCGGGACATGATGGAGGAGCAGTACTTC.

This rearrangement joins TRBV18 to TRBJ1-5; the match to TRBD1 covers 8 bases. With V trimmed by 3 bases and J by 3 bases, 4 bases remained unmatched. The germline V gene has CDR1 KGHSH and CDR2 LQKENI. The CDR3 has 15 residues. The CDR3 loop reads CASSPDRVPNQPQHF. CDR3 DNA: TGTGCCAGCTCACCGGACAGGGTCCCCAATCAGCCCCAGCATTTT.

J is TRBJ1-1 and V is TRBV5-1, with a tentative D call TRBD1 (6 bases). Trimming removed 4 bases at V and 0 bases at J, with 13 bases between. Germline CDR1 is SGHRS and CDR2 is YFSETQ. The CDR3 is made up of 15 amino acids. CDR3 DNA: TGCGCCAGCAGCCCCTGGACAGCCATGAACACTGAAGCTTTCTTT. This gives the protein CASSPWTAMNTEAFF.

The table lists this clone with a count of one. The chain recombines TRBV24-1 with TRBJ2-1, with 11 bases matching TRBD2. Germline CDR1 KGHDR, CDR2 SFDVKD. Germline trimming cut 5 bases from V and 8 bases from J; bases unmatched to any gene: 7. The CDR3 covers 15 residues. This CDR3 reads CATSVDGLAGDEQFF. CDR3 coding DNA: TGTGCCACCAGTGTCGATGGACTAGCGGGCGATGAGCAGTTCTTC.

This clone appeared a few times. The rearrangement joins TRBV28 to TRBJ2-5, with 8 nucleotides matching TRBD1. The V gene end was trimmed by 4 bases and the J gene end by 5 bases; junction bases not matched to a gene: 15. The CDR3 consists of 17 residues. Germline values: CDR1 MDHEN, CDR2 SYDVKM. CDR3 loop: CASSYGATGAYSETQYF. CDR3 nucleotides: TGTGCCAGCAGTTACGGGGCGACAGGGGCGTATTCGGAGACCCAGTACTTC.

J is TRBJ2-1 and V is TRBV30; D not resolved. Per the germline V gene, CDR1 is GTSNPN and CDR2 is SVGIG (reference sequence). V lost 0 bases to trimming and J lost 6 bases, with 6 bases between them. This CDR3 has 12 residues. For the CDR3, the DNA is TGTGCCTGGAGTGTACGGTTCAATGAGCAGTTCTTC. Amino acid sequence: CAWSVRFNEQFF.

This chain links TRBV5-4 with TRBJ1-2, with TRBD1 identical over 9 bases. The CDR3 has 13 amino acids. V lost 5 bases and J lost 8; bases outside the gene matches: 7. CDR1 and CDR2 (germline): SGHNT, YYREEE (reference sequence). CDR3 bases: TGTGCCAGCAGAATACAGGGGGCCAGCGGCTACACCTTC. Amino acids: CASRIQGASGYTF.

The V call is TRBV28, the J call TRBJ2-3; 16 nucleotides match TRBD2. V shed 6 bases and J 2 bases; nucleotides not matched to a gene: 8. Looked up from germline, CDR1 is MDHEN and CDR2 is SYDVKM. This CDR3 is 18 amino acids long. The CDR3 DNA reads as TGTGCCAGCAGGCCCGGGACTAGCGGGAGGGATCCCACAGATACGCAGTATTTT. As protein: CASRPGTSGRDPTDTQYF.

The chain recombines TRBV5-4 with TRBJ1-1; D is unresolved. The CDR3 loop spans 12 amino acids. The germline gives CDR1 SGHNT, CDR2 YYREEE (reference sequence). The ends were cut back, 3 bases at V and 6 bases at J, with 9 bases in the middle. CDR3 nucleotide sequence: TGTGCCAGCAGCTCCGTGGGCTCTGAAGCTTTCTTT. This translates into CASSSVGSEAFF.

This chain uses TRBV2 with TRBJ2-3; 10 positions agree with TRBD2. V shed 7 bases, J shed 4 bases, and the junction held 8 bases outside the gene matches. The CDR3 has 15 residues. Germline CDR1 reads SNHLY; CDR2 reads FYNNEI. CDR3 bases: TGTGCCAGCACTCCTCTAGCGGGAGCTTCAGATACGCAGTATTTT. As protein: CASTPLAGASDTQYF.

This sequence joins TRBV4-1 and TRBJ1-3, with 8 bases fitting TRBD1. Germline V gives CDR1 MGHRA, CDR2 YSYEKL. The CDR3 spans 16 residues. V shed 0 bases, J shed 4 bases, and the junction held 5 bases outside the gene matches. The CDR3 sequence: CASSQDGQGRGNTIYF. The CDR3 nucleotides are TGCGCCAGCAGCCAAGATGGACAGGGACGAGGAAACACCATATATTTT.

This sequence joins TRBV7-8 and TRBJ2-2, with 7 bases identical to TRBD2. Germline V gene data show CDR1 as SGHVS and CDR2 as FQNEAQ. V was pared by 5 bases and J by 4 bases, with 10 bases of the junction left unmatched. The CDR3 has 16 amino acids. In nucleotides, the CDR3 is TGTGCCAGCAGCCCCCGACTAGCCCTGGGCACCGGGGAGCTGTTTTTT. It encodes CASSPRLALGTGELFF.

This chain uses TRBV2 with TRBJ2-3, with 10 bases fitting TRBD2. The CDR3 has 16 residues. The germline CDR1 and CDR2 sequences are SNHLY and FYNNEI. V lost 6 bases, J lost 0 bases, and 6 bases stayed unmatched. Here the CDR3 DNA reads TGTGCCAGCAGGGCGACTAGCGGGTCTAGCACAGATACGCAGTATTTT. It encodes CASRATSGSSTDTQYF.

This clone has just one count. The rearrangement joins TRBV3-1 (or the pseudogene TRBV3-2) to TRBJ1-1; TRBD1 matches at 7 bases. This CDR3 contains 14 residues. V trimming: 1 base; J trimming: 6 bases; junction bases outside the gene matches: 5. Looked up from germline, CDR1 is LGHDT and CDR2 is YNNKEL (reference sequence). CDR3 region: CASSQVDQGAEAFF. The DNA of the CDR3 is TGTGCCAGCAGCCAAGTCGACCAGGGGGCTGAAGCTTTCTTT.

V is TRBV9 and J is TRBJ2-2; possibly TRBD1 for D (5 bases). With 3 bases removed from V and 3 bases from J, the gap between germline ends came to 15 bases. The CDR3 spans 16 residues. Germline assignment: CDR1 SGDLS and CDR2 YYNGEE. The CDR3 nucleotides read TGTGCCAGCAGCGGGGTGGTGGGGCCTGACACCGGGGAGCTGTTTTTT. The encoded protein is CASSGVVGPDTGELFF.